This T cell receptor beta chain is from a study of blood T cell repertoires in COVID-19. The table came from immunoSEQ multiplex PCR; TCRdb's copy has only in-frame clones and leaves some out. Among about 150,000 clones listed, 65% to 85% were seen once. CDR3 length: 12 amino acids. V lost 6 bases, J lost 0 bases, and 6 bases lay in between. In germline, CDR1 is SNHLY, CDR2 FYNNEI. The chain employs TRBV2 and TRBJ2-7, with TRBD2 as a possible D gene (6 bases). The material sequenced was PBMCs or T cells enriched from blood (not recorded which). The sequence came from a woman in her forties or fifties who had been exposed to COVID-19. CDR3 region: CASSGSSYEQYF. The CDR3 DNA is TGTGCCAGCAGCGGGAGCTCCTACGAGCAGTACTTC. Based on the CDR3 plus reference TRBV2 and TRBJ2-7, the full variable domain is EPEVTQTPSHQVTQMGQEVILRCVPISNHLYFYWYRQILGQKVEFLVSFYNNEISEKSEIFDDQFSVERPDGSNFTLKIRSTKLEDSAMYFCASSGSSYEQYFGPGTRLTVT.